A selection of T cell receptor beta chains follows, all from one sample in a study of cytomegalovirus exposure and HLA in healthy donors. The assay was immunoSEQ multiplex PCR, and TCRdb's table has in-frame clones only and misses some. The profile covers about 170,000 clones, with around four fifths appearing a single time and 0.95% to 1.5% taken by the ten largest. Sequences were obtained from PBMCs. These receptors came from a boy younger than 10 in good health and CMV-seronegative. CDR3s include the opening cysteine and the closing phenylalanine or tryptophan. The D gene is left open where the match is weak. Expanded clones get a size class; other rows say once, few or many, or leave the size out.

V	size	D	J	CDR3	DNA
TRBV27	NA	TRBD1	TRBJ1-5	CASSGQGRQPQHF	TGTGCCAGCAGTGGACAGGGGCGCCAGCCCCAGCATTTT
TRBV29-1	NA	NA	TRBJ1-4	CSVGQVPRGKLFF	TGCAGCGTTGGGCAGGTCCCAAGGGGAAAACTGTTTTTT
TRBV14	NA	NA	TRBJ2-3	CASSQGSSTDTQYF	TGTGCCAGCAGCCAAGGGAGTAGCACAGATACGCAGTATTTT
TRBV27	NA	TRBD2	TRBJ2-4	CASRQTSGRPLAKNIQYF	TGTGCCAGCAGGCAGACTAGCGGGAGGCCGCTAGCCAAAAACATTCAGTACTTC
TRBV21-1	few	NA	TRBJ2-5	CASSKLGLPMETQYF	TGTGCCAGCAGCAAATTGGGACTACCAATGGAGACCCAGTACTTC
TRBV2	NA	TRBD1	TRBJ2-2	CASSGQASSTGELFF	TGTGCCAGCAGCGGACAGGCGAGTAGCACCGGGGAGCTGTTTTTT
TRBV5-4	NA	NA	TRBJ2-3	CASSKDRLTDTQYF	TGTGCCAGCAGCAAAGACAGGCTCACAGATACGCAGTATTTT
TRBV5-1	NA	TRBD1	TRBJ2-3	CASSLARGLGTDTQYF	TGCGCCAGCAGCTTGGCAAGGGGGCTTGGTACAGATACGCAGTATTTT
TRBV6-5	NA	TRBD1	TRBJ2-2	CASRTDRGGTGELFF	TGTGCCAGCAGGACAGACAGGGGCGGCACCGGGGAGCTGTTTTTT
TRBV5-5	NA	NA	TRBJ2-1	CASSLPRDSYNEQFF	TGTGCCAGCAGCTTACCCAGGGACTCCTACAATGAGCAGTTCTTC
TRBV20-1	NA	NA	TRBJ2-1	CSAFSFNEQFF	TGCAGTGCCTTCTCCTTCAATGAGCAGTTCTTC
TRBV12-5	NA	NA	TRBJ1-1	CASGLRLRDTEAFF	TGTGCTAGTGGTTTAAGGCTCAGGGACACTGAAGCTTTCTTT
TRBV19	few	NA	TRBJ1-1	CASSIVQNTEAFF	TGTGCCAGTAGTATAGTCCAGAACACTGAAGCTTTCTTT
TRBV19	NA	NA	TRBJ2-7	CASSIDLTDEQYF	TGTGCCAGTAGTATAGATCTAACGGACGAGCAGTACTTC
TRBV29-1	NA	NA	TRBJ1-2	CPDLTGYGYTF	TGCCCCGACCTCACGGGGTATGGCTACACCTTC
TRBV19	once	TRBD2	TRBJ2-2	CASRGLAPGGELFF	TGTGCCAGTAGAGGACTAGCACCGGGCGGGGAGCTGTTTTTT
TRBV27	NA	TRBD1	TRBJ2-3	CASSQFYTGGGEDTQYF	TGTGCCAGCAGTCAGTTTTACACAGGGGGCGGAGAAGATACGCAGTATTTT
TRBV7-6	NA	NA	TRBJ1-1	CASSLWQNTEAFF	TGTGCCAGCAGCTTATGGCAGAACACTGAAGCTTTCTTT
TRBV18	NA	TRBD1	TRBJ1-4	CASSRTRGPGPPEKLFF	TGTGCCAGCTCACGGACCAGGGGGCCGGGACCCCCTGAAAAACTGTTTTTT
TRBV10-2	NA	NA	TRBJ1-1	CASSVGNTEAFF	TGCGCCAGCAGTGTCGGGAACACTGAAGCTTTCTTT
TRBV2	few	TRBD2	TRBJ2-5	CASRKPGLAGGPGTRGETQYF	TGTGCCAGCAGGAAACCTGGACTAGCGGGGGGGCCTGGTACCCGGGGAGAGACCCAGTACTTC
TRBV19	NA	NA	TRBJ2-7	CASSLGQGSYEQYF	TGTGCCAGTAGCCTCGGGCAGGGCTCATACGAGCAGTACTTC
TRBV19	NA	NA	TRBJ1-1	CASSMRGSEAFF	TGTGCCAGTAGCATGAGAGGCTCTGAAGCTTTCTTT
TRBV6-6	once	TRBD1	TRBJ1-2	CASSPRTGGDGYTF	TGTGCCAGCAGTCCTCGGACAGGGGGCGACGGCTACACCTTC
TRBV30	NA	NA	TRBJ1-1	CAWSVGAGSTEAFF	TGTGCCTGGAGTGTAGGGGCAGGGTCGACTGAAGCTTTCTTT
TRBV19	NA	TRBD1	TRBJ2-7	CASSISGTGVSSYEQYF	TGTGCCAGTAGTATATCCGGGACAGGGGTCAGCTCCTACGAGCAGTACTTC
TRBV18	few	TRBD1	TRBJ1-1	CASSLDRDTEAFF	TGTGCCAGCTCCCTTGACAGGGACACTGAAGCTTTCTTT
TRBV7-8	NA	NA	TRBJ2-3	CASSLGADTQYF	TGTGCCAGCAGCCTCGGGGCAGATACGCAGTATTTT
TRBV18	NA	TRBD2	TRBJ2-1	CASSQQRESNEQFF	TGTGCCAGCTCACAGCAGCGGGAGAGCAATGAGCAGTTCTTC
TRBV5-3	NA	TRBD1	TRBJ1-4	CARSPNPRGRGLKEKLFF	TGTGCCAGAAGCCCAAACCCTCGGGGAAGGGGGCTAAAGGAAAAACTGTTTTTT
TRBV27	NA	TRBD2	TRBJ2-3	CASSLFTSGNTDTQYF	TGTGCCAGCAGTTTATTTACTAGCGGAAACACAGATACGCAGTATTTT
TRBV15	NA	NA	TRBJ1-2	CATSREGRGPFNYGYTF	TGTGCCACCAGCAGAGAGGGCAGGGGACCGTTTAACTATGGCTACACCTTC
TRBV6-1	NA	NA	TRBJ1-3	CASGLSSGNTIYF	TGTGCCAGTGGACTTAGCTCTGGAAACACCATATATTTT
TRBV5-8	once	NA	TRBJ1-1	CASSLLPGANTEAFF	TGTGCCAGCAGCCTCCTTCCAGGGGCCAACACTGAAGCTTTCTTT
TRBV4-3	NA	NA	TRBJ2-5	CASSQDGGYQETQYF	TGCGCCAGCAGCCAAGACGGCGGCTACCAAGAGACCCAGTACTTC
TRBV5-1	NA	NA	TRBJ1-1	CASSFTQGYVSNTEAFF	TGCGCCAGCAGCTTCACCCAGGGTTACGTCTCCAACACTGAAGCTTTCTTT
TRBV9	NA	NA	TRBJ2-3	CASSVLVTDTQYF	TGTGCCAGCAGCGTGTTAGTGACAGATACGCAGTATTTT
TRBV9	NA	NA	TRBJ2-5	CASSPRALQETQYF	TGTGCCAGCAGCCCCAGGGCCCTACAAGAGACCCAGTACTTC
TRBV9	NA	TRBD2	TRBJ2-1	CASSNSRSTSGSYNEQFF	TGTGCCAGCAGCAATAGCAGATCTACTAGCGGGAGTTACAATGAGCAGTTCTTC
TRBV7-6	NA	NA	TRBJ2-1	CASSLAASLGNEQFF	TGTGCCAGCAGCTTGGCTGCCAGCCTAGGTAATGAGCAGTTCTTC
TRBV9	NA	NA	TRBJ1-1	CASSVGGMNTEAFF	TGTGCCAGCAGCGTAGGAGGGATGAACACTGAAGCTTTCTTT
TRBV5-4	NA	NA	TRBJ2-2	CASSLAGRTNTGELFF	TGTGCCAGCAGCTTGGCAGGGAGGACGAACACCGGGGAGCTGTTTTTT
TRBV5-1	NA	NA	TRBJ2-3	CASSLADNTDTQYF	TGCGCCAGCAGCTTGGCCGACAACACAGATACGCAGTATTTT
TRBV7-9	NA	NA	TRBJ2-7	CASSNSYEQYF	TGTGCCAGCAGCAATTCTTACGAGCAGTACTTC
TRBV6-1	NA	TRBD1	TRBJ1-3	CASSEPDRGVSGNTIYF	TGTGCCAGCAGTGAGCCCGACAGGGGGGTTTCTGGAAACACCATATATTTT
TRBV27	NA	NA	TRBJ2-7	CASSRAPGQKQYF	TGTGCCAGCAGTCGGGCCCCGGGACAAAAGCAGTACTTC
TRBV19	NA	TRBD1	TRBJ2-4	CASSDLLGQVAKNIQYF	TGTGCCAGTAGTGATCTTTTGGGACAGGTAGCCAAAAACATTCAGTACTTC
TRBV29-1	NA	NA	TRBJ1-5	CSVAAGSNQPQHF	TGCAGCGTTGCCGCAGGGAGCAATCAGCCCCAGCATTTT
TRBV9	once	TRBD2	TRBJ2-1	CASSVSSGGSYNEQFF	TGTGCCAGCAGCGTTTCTAGCGGGGGTTCCTACAATGAGCAGTTCTTC
TRBV30	few	NA	TRBJ1-5	CAWAPQGNQPQHF	TGTGCCTGGGCGCCACAGGGAAATCAGCCCCAGCATTTT
TRBV18	NA	NA	TRBJ2-3	CASSLAFRGDTQYF	TGTGCCAGCTCACTCGCGTTCAGGGGAGATACGCAGTATTTT
TRBV2	NA	TRBD1	TRBJ1-2	CASRLTGGYGYTF	TGTGCCAGCAGACTAACAGGGGGCTATGGCTACACCTTC